These 22 T cell receptor beta chains were sequenced from one sample in a study of CD8 T cells in Susac syndrome. RNA, at about 0.45 to 1 ug, was reverse transcribed with random hexamers. TCRdb recomputed calls from the immunoSEQ multiplex PCR reads with MiXCR, one row per CDR3 protein. In the table there are roughly 200,000 distinct CDR3 sequences, around 94% of which are singletons. Sample: CD4+ T cells from PBMCs. The receptor set was obtained from a human donor with Susac syndrome.

This clonotype was detected only once. The rearrangement links TRBV20-1 to TRBJ2-1; 7 bases are a match to TRBD2. Germline CDR1 and CDR2: DFQATT and SNEGSKA (reference sequence). V shed 6 bases and J 6 bases; nucleotides not matched to a gene: 14. The CDR3 runs to 15 residues. The CDR3 bases are TGCAGTGCCGGGCGGGCTAGCGGAGAATCCAATGAGCAGTTCTTC. Protein: CSAGRASGESNEQFF.

V gene TRBV19 combines with J gene TRBJ1-2; D unclear. The CDR3 is made up of 14 amino acids. V was cut by 7 bases and J by 7 bases, with 19 bases left in between. CDR1 and CDR2 (germline): LNHDA, SQIVND (reference sequence). CDR3 DNA sequence: TGTGCCAGTATACGCCAAGACGGAGTAGCTGGCTACACCTTC. Translation: CASIRQDGVAGYTF.

This clonotype appeared a single time. The V and J genes are TRBV20-1 and TRBJ1-4; D possibly corresponds to TRBD1 (6 bases). The V gene lost 6 bases and the J gene lost 7 bases, with 18 bases spanning the gap. The CDR3 sequence is 14 residues long. Germline V CDR1 and CDR2: DFQATT, SNEGSKA (reference sequence). CDR3 coding DNA: TGCAGTGCCACCAGAAACCAGGGGCGTGAAAAACTGTTTTTT. Its protein is CSATRNQGREKLFF.

The genes are TRBV5-4 and TRBJ2-5; 8 nucleotides line up with TRBD1. The CDR3 loop spans 13 amino acids. V dropped 2 bases and J dropped 5; count of bases not matched to a gene: 2. From germline, CDR1 is SGHNT and CDR2 YYREEE (reference sequence). For the CDR3, the DNA is TGTGCCAGCAGCTTCAGGGGGCAGGAGACCCAGTACTTC. Translated: CASSFRGQETQYF.

The chain recombines TRBV15 with TRBJ1-4; 9 nucleotides line up with TRBD1. Germline values: CDR1 LNHNV, CDR2 YYDKDF (reference sequence). The CDR3 runs 14 residues. The V gene end was trimmed by 4 bases and the J gene end by 11 bases; junction bases not matched to a gene: 8. The CDR3 reads CATSIGTGIGKLFF. CDR3 nucleotide sequence: TGTGCCACCAGCATCGGGACAGGGATTGGGAAACTGTTTTTT.

This chain links TRBV18 with TRBJ1-1; D is unclear. In germline, CDR1 is KGHSH, CDR2 LQKENI. The CDR3 contains 13 residues. V was pared by 3 bases and J by 5 bases, with 10 bases between. As DNA, the CDR3 is TGTGCCAGCTCACCCGCGGAGGGTACTGAAGCTTTCTTT. This codes for CASSPAEGTEAFF.

This chain joins TRBV20-1 and TRBJ2-3; TRBD1 matches 10 bases. The length of the CDR3 is 16 residues. Germline lookup yields CDR1 DFQATT and CDR2 SNEGSKA (reference sequence). J gave up 0 bases and V 5 bases, and 8 bases lay outside the gene matches. The CDR3 nucleotides are TGCAGTGCTGAGATCCGGGACAGGGGTAGCACAGATACGCAGTATTTT. This sequence encodes CSAEIRDRGSTDTQYF.

The CDR3 reads CASSQEGKGIYGYTF. DNA of the CDR3: TGTGCCAGCAGCCAAGAGGGAAAAGGTATCTATGGCTACACCTTC. V gene TRBV3-1 combines with J gene TRBJ1-2; no clear D gene. The CDR3 is 15 residues long. CDR1 LGHDT and CDR2 YNNKEL come from the germline V gene (reference sequence). Trimming left V 0 bases short and J 4 bases short, with 12 bases between.

The chain has TRBV9 and TRBJ2-7, with 12 bases fitting TRBD1. The CDR3 length is 15 residues. V dropped 3 bases and J dropped 5; count of bases not matched to a gene: 6. Looked up from germline, CDR1 is SGDLS and CDR2 is YYNGEE. CDR3 loop: CASSEGTGGWDEQYF. As DNA, the CDR3 is TGTGCCAGCAGCGAGGGGACAGGGGGCTGGGACGAGCAGTACTTC.

The chain couples TRBV12-3 or TRBV12-4 to TRBJ2-7, with 10 bases fitting TRBD2. Germline trimming cut 1 base from V and 2 bases from J; bases unmatched to any gene: 2. The CDR3 spans 15 residues. CDR3 bases: TGTGCCAGCAGTTTAGGGACTAGCGGTCCCTACGAGCAGTACTTC. The encoded protein is CASSLGTSGPYEQYF.

The chain recombines TRBV20-1 with TRBJ1-2; TRBD1 matches at 7 bases. The CDR3 runs to 11 residues. Germline V lookup: CDR1 DFQATT, CDR2 SNEGSKA (reference sequence). The CDR3 bases are TGCAGCGCAGAACCAGGGGGAGGCTACACCTTC. Protein sequence: CSAEPGGGYTF.

V and J are TRBV5-4 and TRBJ2-2; D gene unclear. Germline lookup yields CDR1 SGHNT and CDR2 YYREEE (reference sequence). This CDR3 has 14 residues. The V and J ends lost 0 bases and 7 bases respectively, with 10 bases between them. The CDR3 loop reads CASSLEIAGGELFF. The DNA for the CDR3 is TGTGCCAGCAGCTTGGAGATAGCTGGCGGGGAGCTGTTTTTT.

This clonotype was found once. The chain couples TRBV24-1 to TRBJ2-7; D is perhaps TRBD1 (6 bases). The V end lost 2 bases, the J end lost 0 bases, and 13 bases lay between the germline ends. Germline V gives CDR1 KGHDR, CDR2 SFDVKD. This CDR3 contains 16 residues. This chain's CDR3 is CATSDSTRGPSYEQYF. The CDR3 region has the DNA TGTGCCACCAGTGATTCAACCAGGGGTCCCTCCTACGAGCAGTACTTC.

The chain is built from TRBV20-1 and TRBJ1-5; TRBD1 is a possible D gene (6 bases). This CDR3 contains 12 residues. Deletions cut 2 bases from V and 7 bases from J, with 9 bases between. The V gene's germline CDR1 is DFQATT and CDR2 SNEGSKA (reference sequence). The CDR3 bases are TGCAGTGCTAGACGGGGGCAGCAGCCCCAGCATTTT. The encoded protein is CSARRGQQPQHF.

V usage is TRBV29-1 and J usage is TRBJ1-1; D gene uncertain. The CDR3 loop spans 13 amino acids. V shed 1 base and J shed 4 bases, with 10 bases lying between them. Germline-derived CDR1 and CDR2 are SQVTM and ANQGSEA. In DNA, the CDR3 is TGCAGCGTTGAAGTGGGTGGCGGCACTGAAGCTTTCTTT. Amino acid sequence: CSVEVGGGTEAFF.

This chain connects TRBV20-1 to TRBJ2-7; tentatively, D is TRBD1 or TRBD2 (5 bases each). The CDR3 sequence is 14 residues long. Trimming took off 2 bases at V and 2 bases at J, with 13 bases between the two ends. The germline V gene encodes CDR1 DFQATT and CDR2 SNEGSKA (reference sequence). Written as DNA, the CDR3 is TGCAGTGCTAGACCCCGGGGCGAGACCTACGAGCAGTACTTC. This encodes CSARPRGETYEQYF.

The chain employs TRBV15 and TRBJ2-3; possibly TRBD1 for D (5 bases). This CDR3 spans 15 amino acids. Per the germline V gene, CDR1 is LNHNV and CDR2 is YYDKDF (reference sequence). V was clipped by 4 bases and J by 1 base, with 12 bases between them. The CDR3 reads CATSTKGQGTDTQYF. The CDR3 DNA sequence: TGTGCCACCAGCACAAAGGGGCAGGGCACAGATACGCAGTATTTT.

The V gene is TRBV19, the J gene TRBJ1-5; no clear D gene. The ends were cut back, 3 bases at V and 11 bases at J, with 14 bases in the middle. Germline V CDR1 and CDR2: LNHDA, SQIVND (reference sequence). This CDR3 is built from 13 residues. CDR3 residues: CASSIARERTQHF. In nucleotides, the CDR3 is TGTGCCAGTAGTATTGCCCGTGAGAGGACCCAGCATTTT.

The chain recombines TRBV5-6 with TRBJ2-5; 9 bases line up with TRBD2. Per germline, CDR1 SGHDT and CDR2 YYEEEE. The CDR3 extends over 15 amino acids. J was trimmed by 12 bases and V by 0 bases; bases with no gene match: 12. CDR3: CASSLDPSGDSGKYF. The CDR3 DNA reads as TGTGCCAGCAGCTTGGATCCTAGCGGGGACTCTGGCAAGTACTTC.

The chain recombines TRBV30 with TRBJ1-1; a weak D match, TRBD1 (5 bases). The CDR3 length is 12 residues. V was clipped by 2 bases and J by 11 bases, with 15 bases between them. Germline CDR1 is GTSNPN and CDR2 is SVGIG (reference sequence). The CDR3 sequence is CAWSLGRHDAFF. The CDR3 DNA reads TGTGCCTGGAGTCTGGGACGTCATGACGCTTTCTTT.

This chain uses TRBV20-1 with TRBJ1-1; TRBD1 aligns across 7 bases. Per germline, CDR1 DFQATT and CDR2 SNEGSKA (reference sequence). The CDR3 contains 15 residues. The J segment lost 11 bases and the V segment lost 0 bases, leaving 15 bases of the junction unmatched. The CDR3 region has the DNA TGCAGTGCTAGAGATGCCCGGGACAGCCCGGTGGGGGCTTTCTTT. Protein product: CSARDARDSPVGAFF.

A single count supports this clonotype. The rearrangement uses TRBV5-4 and TRBJ1-2; D is unresolved. The CDR3 is 14 residues long. Between the trimmed V and J ends, which lost 2 bases and 6 bases, there was a span of 14 bases. Germline lookup yields CDR1 SGHNT and CDR2 YYREEE (reference sequence). In DNA form, the CDR3 reads TGTGCCAGCAGCTTAATGCAGGCCCTCCATGGCTACACCTTC. Translated: CASSLMQALHGYTF.